The 27 T cell receptor beta chains below all came from one sample that was sequenced in a study of monozygotic twins with inflammatory bowel disease. Reprocessing the 5' RACE reads, TCRdb reports a single entry for every CDR3 protein and omits DNA. This table holds nearly 450,000 distinct CDR3 sequences. The sample taken for sequencing was blood. The receptors derive from a human donor with ulcerative colitis or Crohn's disease, or a healthy co-twin of an affected twin (not recorded which).

The rearrangement links TRBV4-2 to TRBJ2-1; the TRBD2 assignment by TCRdb is unverifiable without DNA. Germline V gives CDR1 LGHNA, CDR2 YNFKEQ. The CDR3 is 21 residues long. The CDR3 protein is CASSQGGLGQGGRRFYNEQFF.

The rearrangement uses TRBV3-1 and TRBJ2-1; the TCRdb call, TRBD2, lacks DNA for checking. The CDR3 is 17 amino acids. Germline V gives CDR1 LGHDT, CDR2 YNNKEL (reference sequence). CDR3: CASSQDLLRASYNEQFF.

This chain connects TRBV10-3 to TRBJ1-2; the TRBD1 assignment by TCRdb is unverifiable without DNA. Germline V lookup: CDR1 ENHRY, CDR2 SYGVKD. The CDR3 has 14 residues. The CDR3 loop reads CAISRGQADYGYTF.

This chain links TRBV5-1 with TRBJ2-5; without DNA, the TCRdb call of TRBD1 cannot be checked. Germline V CDR1 and CDR2: SGHRS, YFSETQ. CDR3 length equals 15 residues. This CDR3 is CASSLGTGAGETQYF.

The rearrangement uses TRBV5-1 and TRBJ1-4; no DNA is available, so the TRBD1 call from TCRdb remains unchecked. Germline CDR1 SGHRS, CDR2 YFSETQ. The CDR3 is 15 residues long. CDR3 region: CASSSQGAEREKLFF. The whole variable domain, remainder taken from reference TRBV5-1 and TRBJ1-4, is KAGVTQTPRYLIKTRGQQVTLSCSPISGHRSVSWYQQTPGQGLQFLFEYFSETQRNKGNFPGRFSGRQFSNSRSEMNVSTLELGDSALYLCASSSQGAEREKLFFGSGTQLSVL.

CDR3 in amino acids: CASSPDREGRNSPLHF. The chain uses TRBV12-3 or TRBV12-4 and TRBJ1-6; TCRdb returns TRBD1, unconfirmable since there is no DNA. This CDR3 has 16 residues.

The chain uses TRBV10-3 and TRBJ2-5; the TRBD1 assignment by TCRdb is unverifiable without DNA. The CDR3 consists of 16 residues. Germline-derived CDR1 and CDR2 are ENHRY and SYGVKD. CDR3 protein: CAISESARGRQETQYF.

V usage is TRBV6-1 and J usage is TRBJ1-4; TCRdb names TRBD1, which stays unverified in the absence of DNA. The CDR3 sequence is 16 residues long. CDR1 and CDR2 (germline): MNHNS, SASEGT. The CDR3 reads CASSGRRGGDNEKLFF.

The V and J genes are TRBV3-1 and TRBJ2-2. CDR1 LGHDT and CDR2 YNNKEL come from the germline V gene (reference sequence). The CDR3 length is 17 residues. This chain's CDR3 is CASSQDLAARATGELFF.

The rearrangement uses TRBV5-4 and TRBJ2-3; the D call of TRBD2 rests on TCRdb alone, since no DNA is present to check it. Per the germline V gene, CDR1 is SGHNT and CDR2 is YYREEE (reference sequence). The CDR3 totals 15 residues. The CDR3 sequence is CASSLVAEGADTQYF.

The chain uses TRBV7-6 and TRBJ2-1; TCRdb picks TRBD2, but there is no DNA to check that call. CDR3 size: 15 residues. Germline V gene lookup returns CDR1 SGHVS and CDR2 FNYEAQ. The CDR3 here is CASSMTSGGVSEQFF.

The V gene is TRBV20-1, the J gene TRBJ1-2. The CDR3 consists of 13 residues. Germline V gene sequence: CDR1 DFQATT, CDR2 SNEGSKA (reference sequence). The chain's CDR3 is CSAIHPQNYGYTF.

The chain is built from TRBV5-1 and TRBJ2-3; TCRdb's D call, TRBD2, is unchecked because there is no DNA. CDR1 SGHRS and CDR2 YFSETQ come from the germline V gene. The CDR3 covers 16 residues. Here the CDR3 reads CASSLYSSGFTDTQYF.

CDR3: CAWSVRNTGELFF. V gene TRBV30 combines with J gene TRBJ2-2. This CDR3 is 13 amino acids long. Germline-derived CDR1 and CDR2 are GTSNPN and SVGIG (reference sequence).

CDR3 loop: CASSMDRGLGEQYF. The chain employs TRBV19 and TRBJ2-7; with no DNA, the TCRdb D assignment of TRBD1 cannot be verified. The CDR3 consists of 14 residues. Germline CDR1 and CDR2: LNHDA and SQIVND (reference sequence).

The CDR3 region is CASSLTPGVGRNSEAFF. The rearrangement links TRBV5-1 to TRBJ1-1; TCRdb's D gene call, TRBD1, goes unchecked for lack of DNA. Looked up from germline, CDR1 is SGHRS and CDR2 is YFSETQ. The CDR3 length is 17 residues. The full variable domain, completed using reference TRBV5-1 and TRBJ1-1, is KAGVTQTPRYLIKTRGQQVTLSCSPISGHRSVSWYQQTPGQGLQFLFEYFSETQRNKGNFPGRFSGRQFSNSRSEMNVSTLELGDSALYLCASSLTPGVGRNSEAFFGQGTRLTVV.

The rearrangement joins TRBV28 to TRBJ2-1; TCRdb indicates TRBD2, and absent DNA this call remains unverified. The CDR3 is 16 residues long. The germline V gene has CDR1 MDHEN and CDR2 SYDVKM. CDR3 sequence reads: CASLPGLAGAQNEQFF.

V and J are TRBV29-1 and TRBJ2-1; the TCRdb D gene call, TRBD1, has no DNA to confirm it. Per the germline V gene, CDR1 is SQVTM and CDR2 is ANQGSEA. The CDR3 consists of 11 residues. Here the CDR3 reads CSAGQGNEQFF.

This chain connects TRBV19 to TRBJ2-2; TCRdb calls TRBD2, which cannot be checked without DNA. CDR3 length equals 15 residues. CDR1 is LNHDA and CDR2 is SQIVND in the germline V gene (reference sequence). CDR3 sequence reads: CASSVQGPNTGELFF. Drawing the rest from reference TRBV19 and TRBJ2-2, the complete variable domain is DGGITQSPKYLFRKEGQNVTLSCEQNLNHDAMYWYRQDPGQGLRLIYYSQIVNDFQKGDIAEGYSVSREKKESFPLTVTSAQKNPTAFYLCASSVQGPNTGELFFGEGSRLTVL.

This chain joins TRBV7-2 and TRBJ2-7; without DNA, the TCRdb call of TRBD1 cannot be checked. Germline V gives CDR1 SGHTA, CDR2 FQGNSA. This CDR3 region has 15 residues. The CDR3 loop reads CASSSAGAKSYEQYF.

The J gene is TRBJ1-1, the V gene TRBV5-1; with no DNA, the TCRdb D assignment of TRBD1 cannot be verified. Germline CDR1 reads SGHRS; CDR2 reads YFSETQ. The CDR3 loop spans 13 amino acids. The CDR3 sequence is CASSLRGRTEAFF.

The rearrangement links TRBV10-3 to TRBJ2-7; TCRdb proposes TRBD2, but this gene call is untestable without DNA. The V gene's germline CDR1 is ENHRY and CDR2 SYGVKD. The CDR3 has 16 residues. The CDR3 protein is CAISESPAAGRSEQYF.

The rearrangement joins TRBV29-1 to TRBJ1-1; the D call from TCRdb, TRBD1, cannot be confirmed without DNA. The CDR3 is made up of 13 amino acids. The V gene's germline CDR1 is SQVTM and CDR2 ANQGSEA. The CDR3 protein is CSVPRGTNTEAFF.

The rearrangement joins TRBV5-1 to TRBJ1-1. The CDR3 is 15 residues long. Germline V lookup: CDR1 SGHRS, CDR2 YFSETQ. CDR3 residues: CSSSLAGYSNTEAFF. The full variable domain, with the rest looked up from reference TRBV5-1 and TRBJ1-1, is KAGVTQTPRYLIKTRGQQVTLSCSPISGHRSVSWYQQTPGQGLQFLFEYFSETQRNKGNFPGRFSGRQFSNSRSEMNVSTLELGDSALYLCSSSLAGYSNTEAFFGQGTRLTVV.

This rearrangement joins TRBV5-5 to TRBJ2-5; TCRdb designates TRBD1, a call that cannot be tested without DNA. Per the germline V gene, CDR1 is SGHKS and CDR2 is YYEKEE (reference sequence). This CDR3 has 13 amino acids. The CDR3 region is CASRWQGQETQYF.

The gene calls are TRBV2 and TRBJ2-7. Germline CDR1 and CDR2: SNHLY and FYNNEI. This CDR3 has 13 residues. This CDR3 reads CASSYMSGREQYF.

The chain recombines TRBV5-1 with TRBJ1-4; TCRdb outputs TRBD1, but without DNA this stays unchecked. The CDR3 runs 15 residues. The germline V gene has CDR1 SGHRS and CDR2 YFSETQ. CDR3 amino acids: CASGKQGATDEKLFF.